This TCR beta chain was identified during a study of CD8+CD57+ T cells in acquired aplastic anemia. At the level of the study: Sorted CD4+ and CD8+ cells gave a mean 3.2 ug DNA, range roughly 0.2 to 27.4 ug.

Using genomic DNA as the template, TCR beta VDJ and CDR3 profiling was carried out. MiXCR, run by TCRdb on the reads, gives a single entry per CDR3 protein. The sample consists of approximately 170,000 distinct CDR3 sequences, 60% to 70% of them appearing once. V lost 4 bases to trimming and J lost 7 bases, with 10 bases between them. Germline V gene data show CDR1 as SGHTA and CDR2 as FQGTGA. The CDR3 contains 13 residues. As regards this clonotype: Its antigen is undetermined.

Findings and caveats of the study: A significant difference in CD8+ Simpson's diversity between patients and controls was not found.

The origin of this receptor is a human donor in good health. The V and J genes are TRBV7-3 and TRBJ1-4; tentatively, D is TRBD1 (5 bases). The sample consisted of sorted CD4+, CD8+, or CD8+CD57+ T cells (not recorded which) from PBMCs. The CDR3 loop reads CASSSTASEKLFF. The CDR3 DNA is TGTGCCAGCAGCTCGACAGCGAGTGAAAAACTGTTTTTT.